The 12 T cell receptor beta chains presented below share a single source sample, sequenced in a study of shared clonotypes between healthy human individuals. The repertoire was sequenced with immunoSEQ multiplex PCR; TCRdb's copy has only in-frame clones and lacks some. The table lists about 1.5 million clones, 95% to 99% of them singletons. Sequencing input: naive CD4+ T cells sorted from blood. As for subset: CD45RA+ positively selected. The origin of the receptors is a man younger than 45 in good health.

V is TRBV4-3 and J is TRBJ2-3; 11 bases align to TRBD2. There are 17 residues in the CDR3. The germline CDR1 and CDR2 sequences are LGHNA and YSLEER. V dropped 1 base and J dropped 2; count of bases not matched to a gene: 5. CDR3 protein: CASSQARTSGHTDTQYF. In DNA, the CDR3 is TGCGCCAGCAGCCAAGCCAGGACTAGCGGGCACACAGATACGCAGTATTTT.

The chain employs TRBV10-1 and TRBJ1-5; 12 nucleotides agree with TRBD1. V gave up 3 bases and J gave up 6 bases; unmatched junction bases: 12. Germline V gene sequence: CDR1 WNHNN, CDR2 SYGVQD (reference sequence). The CDR3 sequence is 18 residues long. The CDR3, as DNA: TGCGCCAGCAGTGAACCCCCCGCCGGGACAGGGGGCTTTCAGCCCCAGCATTTT. As protein: CASSEPPAGTGGFQPQHF.

The CDR3 coding sequence is TGTGCCAGCGTAGCAGGGGCCTCCTACGAGCAGTACTTC. Translated: CASVAGASYEQYF. V usage is TRBV2 and J usage is TRBJ2-7; tentative D call: TRBD1 (6 bases). Germline CDR1 and CDR2: SNHLY and FYNNEI. V gave up 8 bases and J gave up 0 bases, with 11 bases separating them. CDR3 length: 13 amino acids.

This chain links TRBV28 with TRBJ2-7, with 12 bases aligning to TRBD2. The junction had 7 bases not matched to a gene; V was cut back by 3 bases and J by 1 base. This CDR3 has 17 residues. Germline V gene data show CDR1 as MDHEN and CDR2 as SYDVKM. The CDR3, as DNA: TGTGCCAGCAGTTTTGGGCTAGCGGGAGGGCTTTCCTACGAGCAGTACTTC. It encodes CASSFGLAGGLSYEQYF.

This chain joins TRBV28 and TRBJ2-7, with 8 bases aligning to TRBD2. CDR1 MDHEN and CDR2 SYDVKM come from the germline V gene. The trim removed 6 bases at V and 4 bases at J, leaving 14 bases unmatched. This CDR3 is 16 amino acids long. The CDR3 nucleotides are TGTGCCAGCAGCCCGGGGGGGGAGCGGAGACAGTACGAGCAGTACTTC. This gives the protein CASSPGGERRQYEQYF. The full variable domain, its missing parts supplied by reference TRBV28 and TRBJ2-7, is DVKVTQSSRYLVKRTGEKVFLECVQDMDHENMFWYRQDPGLGLRLIYFSYDVKMKEKGDIPEGYSVSREKKERFSLILESASTNQTSMYLCASSPGGERRQYEQYFGPGTRLTVT.

The chain joins TRBV7-9 to TRBJ2-6, with unresolved D. The CDR3 runs to 18 residues. Trimming removed 2 bases at V and 1 base at J, with 15 bases between. Germline V gene lookup returns CDR1 SEHNR and CDR2 FQNEAQ (reference sequence). This CDR3 is CASSLRNVGPSGANVLTF. CDR3 bases: TGTGCCAGCAGCTTAAGAAATGTCGGACCTTCTGGGGCCAACGTCCTGACTTTC.

The J gene is TRBJ2-1, the V gene TRBV5-4; 9 bases match TRBD2. V dropped 2 bases and J dropped 6; count of bases not matched to a gene: 0. CDR3 length: 13 residues. CDR1 and CDR2 (germline): SGHNT, YYREEE (reference sequence). The CDR3 loop reads CASSLLAGNEQFF. CDR3 DNA: TGTGCCAGCAGCTTACTAGCGGGCAATGAGCAGTTCTTC.

This clone was found once. The V gene is TRBV29-1, the J gene TRBJ2-7, with D unclear. The V and J ends lost 5 bases and 5 bases respectively, with 16 bases between them. The germline CDR1 and CDR2 sequences are SQVTM and ANQGSEA. The CDR3 is 13 residues long. CDR3 residues: CSVTGDLGDEQYF. DNA of the CDR3: TGCAGCGTTACTGGAGATCTTGGGGACGAGCAGTACTTC.

The V gene is TRBV7-9, the J gene TRBJ1-1, with D possibly matching TRBD1 (5 bases). CDR1 SEHNR and CDR2 FQNEAQ come from the germline V gene (reference sequence). Trimming pared 5 bases from V and 7 bases from J, leaving 20 bases between. The CDR3 sequence is 15 residues long. The CDR3 is CASSHVSGTSGEAFF. CDR3 nucleotides: TGTGCCAGCAGCCACGTATCCGGGACGAGTGGTGAAGCTTTCTTT.

The V gene is TRBV5-4, the J gene TRBJ2-2, with D maybe TRBD2 (5 bases). The CDR3 spans 13 residues. Trimming shortened V by 3 bases and J by 7 bases, and 10 bases separated the two germline ends. In germline, CDR1 is SGHNT, CDR2 YYREEE (reference sequence). The CDR3 loop reads CASSSDFDGELFF. CDR3 DNA sequence: TGTGCCAGCAGCTCGGACTTCGACGGGGAGCTGTTTTTT.

CDR3 residues: CASSFGGGADTQYF. In DNA, the CDR3 is TGTGCCAGCAGTTTTGGAGGGGGGGCGGATACGCAGTATTTT. This chain links TRBV27 with TRBJ2-3, with a weak D call TRBD2 (7 bases). Germline assignment: CDR1 MNHEY and CDR2 SMNVEV (reference sequence). The V gene lost 3 bases and the J gene lost 6 bases, with 13 bases spanning the gap. The length of the CDR3 is 14 residues.

The genes are TRBV18 and TRBJ2-7; a weak D match, TRBD2 (7 bases). Germline values: CDR1 KGHSH, CDR2 LQKENI. The CDR3 loop spans 15 amino acids. V was clipped by 3 bases and J by 2 bases, with 14 bases between them. The CDR3 loop reads CASSPLPGGTYEQYF. The CDR3 DNA reads as TGTGCCAGCTCACCCCTGCCGGGGGGCACCTACGAGCAGTACTTC. The full variable domain, with the rest looked up from reference TRBV18 and TRBJ2-7, is NAGVMQNPRHLVRRRGQEARLRCSPMKGHSHVYWYRQLPEEGLKFMVYLQKENIIDESGMPKERFSAEFPKEGPSILRIQQVVRGDSAAYFCASSPLPGGTYEQYFGPGTRLTVT.